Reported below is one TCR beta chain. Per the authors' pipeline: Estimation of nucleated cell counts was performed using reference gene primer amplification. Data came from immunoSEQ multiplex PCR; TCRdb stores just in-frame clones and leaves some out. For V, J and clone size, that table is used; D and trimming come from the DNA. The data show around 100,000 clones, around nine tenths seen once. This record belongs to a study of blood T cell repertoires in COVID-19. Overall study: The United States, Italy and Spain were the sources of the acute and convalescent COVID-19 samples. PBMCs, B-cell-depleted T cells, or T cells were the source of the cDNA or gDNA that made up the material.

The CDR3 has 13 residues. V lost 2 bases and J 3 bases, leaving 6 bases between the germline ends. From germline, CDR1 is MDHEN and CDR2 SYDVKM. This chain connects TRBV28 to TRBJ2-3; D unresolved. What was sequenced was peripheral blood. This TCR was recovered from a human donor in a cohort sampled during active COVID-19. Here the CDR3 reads CASSLRGTDTQYF. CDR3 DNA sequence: TGTGCCAGCAGTTTACGAGGAACAGATACGCAGTATTTT.